By sample share, the clone carrying this TCR beta chain is large. Its antigen is undetermined. The TRBV12-4/TRBJ1-2 clonotypes were amplified using barcode primers with ligated adaptors. Via MiXCR, TCRdb re-called the multiplex PCR reads, giving one row per CDR3 protein. The sample holds over 2,000 distinct CDR3 sequences, less than 1.3% seen once. Tregs were sorted as CD4+CD25+CD127-/low cells. The J segment lost 8 bases and the V segment lost 7 bases, leaving 8 bases of the junction unmatched. The CDR3 has 13 residues. General observations from the study: In terms of TCR gene usage, tumor memory CD4+ T cells clustered together with blood and lymph node memory CD4+ cells, as well as with lymph node naive CD4+ cells. Under 2.3% of tumor Treg sequences matched blood Tregs or memory cells. Tumor Treg TCRs overlapped most with tumor naive CD4+ cells.

Sequences were obtained from tumor-infiltrating Tregs sorted from the breast tumor. This TCR derives from a female donor with breast cancer. The chain employs TRBV12-3 or TRBV12-4 and TRBJ1-2; 9 bases fit TRBD1. The DNA for the CDR3 is TGTGCCAGCACCTCAGGGACAGGGAACGGCTACACCTTC. It is translated as CASTSGTGNGYTF.